This T cell receptor (beta chain) came from a study of T cell responses to AZD1222 COVID-19 vaccine. Whole-study findings and limits: Increases in Spike-specific TCR breadth and depth were seen after two AZD1222 doses. Close to half of all spike-specific TCRs reportedly target regions of the variants that are unmutated.

From germline, CDR1 is SGDLS and CDR2 YYNGEE. The CDR3 consists of 16 residues. V lost 4 bases to trimming and J lost 6 bases; unmatched junction nucleotides: 8. Here immunoSEQ multiplex PCR was the method, and the copy in TCRdb shows in-frame clones only, minus some. The sample consists of 100,000 to 150,000 clones, over 75% of them appearing once. Comments on this clone: The antigen remains unidentified.

This specimen was peripheral blood, taken on day 0 of AZD1222 vaccination. This receptor was taken from an adult in good health. J is TRBJ1-6 and V is TRBV9, with TRBD1 matching 9 bases. The CDR3 region is CASSPLRQGGNSPLHF. The CDR3 DNA reads TGTGCCAGCAGCCCCCTCAGACAGGGGGGTAATTCACCCCTCCACTTT.